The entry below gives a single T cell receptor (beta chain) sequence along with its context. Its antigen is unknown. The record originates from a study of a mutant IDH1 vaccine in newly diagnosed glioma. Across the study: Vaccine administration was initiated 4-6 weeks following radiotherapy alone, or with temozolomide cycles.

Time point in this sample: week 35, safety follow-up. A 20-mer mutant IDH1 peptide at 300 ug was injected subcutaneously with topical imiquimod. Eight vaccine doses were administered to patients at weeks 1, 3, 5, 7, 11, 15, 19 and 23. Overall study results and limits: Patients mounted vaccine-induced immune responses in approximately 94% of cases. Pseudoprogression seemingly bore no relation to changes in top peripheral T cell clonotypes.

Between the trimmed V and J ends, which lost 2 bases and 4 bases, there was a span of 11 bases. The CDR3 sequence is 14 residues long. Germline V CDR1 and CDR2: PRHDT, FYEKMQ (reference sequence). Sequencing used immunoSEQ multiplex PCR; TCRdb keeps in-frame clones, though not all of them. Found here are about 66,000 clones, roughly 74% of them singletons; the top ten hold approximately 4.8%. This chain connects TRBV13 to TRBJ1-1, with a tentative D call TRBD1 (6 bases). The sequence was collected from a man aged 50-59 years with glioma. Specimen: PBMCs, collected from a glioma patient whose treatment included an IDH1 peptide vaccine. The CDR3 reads CASSLPGESTEAFF. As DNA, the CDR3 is TGTGCCAGCAGCTTACCAGGGGAGAGCACTGAAGCTTTCTTT.